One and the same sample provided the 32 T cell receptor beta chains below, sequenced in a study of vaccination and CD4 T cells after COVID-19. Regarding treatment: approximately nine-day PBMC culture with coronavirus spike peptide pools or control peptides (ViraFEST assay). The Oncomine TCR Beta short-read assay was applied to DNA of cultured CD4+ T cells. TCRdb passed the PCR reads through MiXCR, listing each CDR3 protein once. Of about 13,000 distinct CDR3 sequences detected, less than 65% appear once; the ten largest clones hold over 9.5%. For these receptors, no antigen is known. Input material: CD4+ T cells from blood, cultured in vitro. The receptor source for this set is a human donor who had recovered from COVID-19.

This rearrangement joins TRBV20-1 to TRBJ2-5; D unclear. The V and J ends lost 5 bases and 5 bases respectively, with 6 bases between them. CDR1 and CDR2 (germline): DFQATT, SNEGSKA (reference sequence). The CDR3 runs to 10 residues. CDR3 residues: CSAGKETQYF. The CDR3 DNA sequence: TGCAGTGCTGGGAAGGAGACCCAGTACTTC.

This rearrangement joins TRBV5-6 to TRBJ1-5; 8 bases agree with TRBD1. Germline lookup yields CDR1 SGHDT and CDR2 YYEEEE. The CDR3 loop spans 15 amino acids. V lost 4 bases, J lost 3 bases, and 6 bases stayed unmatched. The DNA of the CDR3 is TGTGCCAGCAGCCCCTGGACAGGGAACAATCAGCCCCAGCATTTT. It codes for CASSPWTGNNQPQHF.

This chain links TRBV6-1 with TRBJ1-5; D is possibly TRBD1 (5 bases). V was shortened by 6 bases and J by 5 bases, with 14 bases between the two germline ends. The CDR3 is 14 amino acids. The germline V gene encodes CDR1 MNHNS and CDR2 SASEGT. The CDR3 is CASRKRQRDQPQHF. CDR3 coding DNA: TGTGCCAGCAGGAAAAGACAGCGGGATCAGCCCCAGCATTTT.

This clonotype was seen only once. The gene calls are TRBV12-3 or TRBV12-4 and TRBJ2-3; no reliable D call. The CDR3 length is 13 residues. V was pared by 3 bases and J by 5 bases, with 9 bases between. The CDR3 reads CASSFKGEDTQYF. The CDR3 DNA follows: TGTGCCAGCAGTTTTAAGGGCGAAGATACGCAGTATTTT.

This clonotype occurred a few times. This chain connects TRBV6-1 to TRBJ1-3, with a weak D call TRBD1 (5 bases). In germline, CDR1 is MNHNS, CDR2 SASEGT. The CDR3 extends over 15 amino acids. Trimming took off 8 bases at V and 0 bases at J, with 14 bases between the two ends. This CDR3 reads CASRKQVNSGNTIYF. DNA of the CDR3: TGTGCCAGCCGTAAACAGGTTAACTCTGGAAACACCATATATTTT.

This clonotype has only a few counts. The CDR3 loop reads CSRGGPTDTQYF. Here the CDR3 DNA reads TGCAGCCGTGGAGGTCCCACAGATACGCAGTATTTT. The rearrangement joins TRBV20-1 to TRBJ2-3; D possibly corresponds to TRBD2 (5 bases). Germline lookup yields CDR1 DFQATT and CDR2 SNEGSKA (reference sequence). The CDR3 spans 12 residues.

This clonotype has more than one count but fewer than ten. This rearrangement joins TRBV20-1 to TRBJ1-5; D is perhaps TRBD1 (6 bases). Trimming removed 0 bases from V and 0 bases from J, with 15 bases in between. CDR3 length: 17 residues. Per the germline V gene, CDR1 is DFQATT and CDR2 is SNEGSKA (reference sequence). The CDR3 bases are TGCAGTGCTAGAGAGGGTCAGGGGTTTTATAGCAATCAGCCCCAGCATTTT. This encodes CSAREGQGFYSNQPQHF.

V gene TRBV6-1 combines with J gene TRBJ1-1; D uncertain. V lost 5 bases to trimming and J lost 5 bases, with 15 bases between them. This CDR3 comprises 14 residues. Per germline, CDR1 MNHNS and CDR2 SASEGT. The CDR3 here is CASSTAGVGTEAFF. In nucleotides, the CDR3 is TGTGCCAGCAGTACGGCTGGGGTAGGTACTGAAGCTTTCTTT.

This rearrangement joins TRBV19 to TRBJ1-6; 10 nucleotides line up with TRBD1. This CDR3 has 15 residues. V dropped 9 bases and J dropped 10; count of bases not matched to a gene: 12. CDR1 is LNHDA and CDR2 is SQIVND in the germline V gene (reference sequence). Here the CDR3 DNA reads TGTGCCAGCGGGGCGACCGGGACAGGGGAATCACCCCTCCACTTT. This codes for CASGATGTGESPLHF.

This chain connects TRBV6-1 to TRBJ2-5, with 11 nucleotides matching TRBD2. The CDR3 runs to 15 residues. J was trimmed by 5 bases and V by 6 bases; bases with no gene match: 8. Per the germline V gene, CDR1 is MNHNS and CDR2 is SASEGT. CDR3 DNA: TGTGCCAGCAGCCCCACTAGCGGGAGTTGGGAGACCCAGTACTTC. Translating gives CASSPTSGSWETQYF.

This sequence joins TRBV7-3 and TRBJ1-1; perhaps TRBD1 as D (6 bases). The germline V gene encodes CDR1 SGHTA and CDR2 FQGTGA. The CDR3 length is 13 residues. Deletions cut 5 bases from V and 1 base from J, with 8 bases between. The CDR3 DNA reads TGTGCCAGCAGCCGACAGGAGAACACTGAAGCTTTCTTT. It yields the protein CASSRQENTEAFF.

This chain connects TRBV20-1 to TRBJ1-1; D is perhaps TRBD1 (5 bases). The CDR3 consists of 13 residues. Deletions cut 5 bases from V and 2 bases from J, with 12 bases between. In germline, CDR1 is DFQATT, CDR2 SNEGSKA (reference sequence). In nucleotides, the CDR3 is TGCAGTGCTGCGGGGGGTCAAAACACTGAAGCTTTCTTT. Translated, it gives CSAAGGQNTEAFF.

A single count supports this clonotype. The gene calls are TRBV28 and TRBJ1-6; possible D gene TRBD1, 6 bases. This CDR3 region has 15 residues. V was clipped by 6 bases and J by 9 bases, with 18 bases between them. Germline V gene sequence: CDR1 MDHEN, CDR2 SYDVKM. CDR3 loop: CASREDRNQASPLHF. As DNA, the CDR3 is TGTGCCAGCAGAGAAGACAGGAATCAAGCTTCACCCCTCCACTTT. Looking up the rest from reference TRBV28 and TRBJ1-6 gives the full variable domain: DVKVTQSSRYLVKRTGEKVFLECVQDMDHENMFWYRQDPGLGLRLIYFSYDVKMKEKGDIPEGYSVSREKKERFSLILESASTNQTSMYLCASREDRNQASPLHFGNGTRLTVT.

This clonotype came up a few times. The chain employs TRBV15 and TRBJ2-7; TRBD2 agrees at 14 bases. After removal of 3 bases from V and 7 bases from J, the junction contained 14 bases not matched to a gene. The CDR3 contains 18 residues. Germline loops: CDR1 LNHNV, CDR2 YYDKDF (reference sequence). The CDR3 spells CATSSGLAGGGSMGEQYF. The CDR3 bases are TGTGCCACCAGCAGTGGACTAGCGGGAGGAGGCTCGATGGGTGAGCAGTACTTC.

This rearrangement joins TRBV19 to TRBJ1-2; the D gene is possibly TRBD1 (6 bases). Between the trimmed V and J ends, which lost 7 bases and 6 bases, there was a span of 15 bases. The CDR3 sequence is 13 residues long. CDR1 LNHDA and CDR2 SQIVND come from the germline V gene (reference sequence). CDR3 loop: CASTSTGPNGYTF. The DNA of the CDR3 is TGTGCCAGTACCTCGACAGGACCAAATGGCTACACCTTC. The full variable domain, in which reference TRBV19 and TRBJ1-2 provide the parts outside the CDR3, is DGGITQSPKYLFRKEGQNVTLSCEQNLNHDAMYWYRQDPGQGLRLIYYSQIVNDFQKGDIAEGYSVSREKKESFPLTVTSAQKNPTAFYLCASTSTGPNGYTFGSGTRLTVV.

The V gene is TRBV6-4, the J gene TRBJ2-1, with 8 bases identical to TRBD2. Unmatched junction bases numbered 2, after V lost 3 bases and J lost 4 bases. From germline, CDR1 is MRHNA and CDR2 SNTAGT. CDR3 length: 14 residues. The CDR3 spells CASSEASGYNEQFF. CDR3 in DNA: TGTGCCAGCAGTGAGGCTAGCGGGTACAATGAGCAGTTCTTC.

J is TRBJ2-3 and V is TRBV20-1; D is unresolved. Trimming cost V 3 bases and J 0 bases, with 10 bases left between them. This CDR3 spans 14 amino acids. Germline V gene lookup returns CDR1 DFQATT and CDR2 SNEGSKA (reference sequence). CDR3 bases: TGCAGTGCTAGTTCAGCTTCTAGCACAGATACGCAGTATTTT. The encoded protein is CSASSASSTDTQYF.

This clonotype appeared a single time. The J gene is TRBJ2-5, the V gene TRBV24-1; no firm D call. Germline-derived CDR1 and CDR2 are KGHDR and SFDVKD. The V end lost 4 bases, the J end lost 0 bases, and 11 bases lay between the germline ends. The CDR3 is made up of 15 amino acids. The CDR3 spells CATSDTIGNQETQYF. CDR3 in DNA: TGTGCCACCAGTGACACCATAGGGAACCAAGAGACCCAGTACTTC.

The CDR3 DNA reads as TGCAGTGCTAGAGCTCCTTGGAAAGCGGGAGGTATCACCGGGGAGCTGTTTTTT. As protein: CSARAPWKAGGITGELFF. V usage is TRBV20-1 and J usage is TRBJ2-2; TRBD2 aligns across 9 bases. Germline V gene lookup returns CDR1 DFQATT and CDR2 SNEGSKA (reference sequence). The V and J ends lost 1 base and 4 bases, in that order; junction bases with no gene match: 13. The CDR3 spans 18 residues.

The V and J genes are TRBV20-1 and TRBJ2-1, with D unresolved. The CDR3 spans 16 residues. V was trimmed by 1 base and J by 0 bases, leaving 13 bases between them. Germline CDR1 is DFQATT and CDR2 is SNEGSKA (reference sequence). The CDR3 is CSARVFAASSYNEQFF. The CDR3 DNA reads TGCAGTGCTAGAGTATTCGCGGCCAGCTCCTACAATGAGCAGTTCTTC.

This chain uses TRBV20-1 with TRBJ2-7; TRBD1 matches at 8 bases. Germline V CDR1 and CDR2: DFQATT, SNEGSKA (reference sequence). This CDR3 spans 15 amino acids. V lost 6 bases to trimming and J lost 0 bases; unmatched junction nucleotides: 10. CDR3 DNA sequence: TGCAGTGCAAGTGCAGGACAGGGCCCCTCCTACGAGCAGTACTTC. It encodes CSASAGQGPSYEQYF.

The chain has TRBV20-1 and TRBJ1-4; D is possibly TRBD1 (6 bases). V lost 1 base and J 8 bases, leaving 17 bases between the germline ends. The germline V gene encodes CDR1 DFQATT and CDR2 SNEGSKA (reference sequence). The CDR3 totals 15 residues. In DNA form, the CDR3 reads TGCAGTGCTAGAGGACTACAGGGACCTGGGGAAAAACTGTTTTTT. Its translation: CSARGLQGPGEKLFF.

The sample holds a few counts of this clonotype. The CDR3 coding sequence is TGTGCCAGCAGTTTTTACGGGAGGGGAGACTACGAGCAGTACTTC. This codes for CASSFYGRGDYEQYF. The rearrangement links TRBV27 to TRBJ2-7; TRBD2 matches 8 bases. Germline loops: CDR1 MNHEY, CDR2 SMNVEV (reference sequence). V shed 3 bases and J 3 bases; nucleotides not matched to a gene: 7. The CDR3 consists of 15 residues.

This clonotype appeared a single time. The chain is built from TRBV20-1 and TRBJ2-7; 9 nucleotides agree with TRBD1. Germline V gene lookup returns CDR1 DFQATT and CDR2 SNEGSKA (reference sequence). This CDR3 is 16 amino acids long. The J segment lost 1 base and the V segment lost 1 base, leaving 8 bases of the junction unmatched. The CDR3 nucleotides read TGCAGTGCTAGAGCAACAGGGGGCGTTCGTTCCTACGAGCAGTACTTC. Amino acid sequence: CSARATGGVRSYEQYF.

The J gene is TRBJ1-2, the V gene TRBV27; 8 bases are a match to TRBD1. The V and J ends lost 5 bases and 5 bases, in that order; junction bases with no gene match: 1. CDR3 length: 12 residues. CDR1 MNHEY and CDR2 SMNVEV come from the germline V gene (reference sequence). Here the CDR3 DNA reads TGTGCCAGCAGTGGACAGGGTTATGGCTACACCTTC. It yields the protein CASSGQGYGYTF.

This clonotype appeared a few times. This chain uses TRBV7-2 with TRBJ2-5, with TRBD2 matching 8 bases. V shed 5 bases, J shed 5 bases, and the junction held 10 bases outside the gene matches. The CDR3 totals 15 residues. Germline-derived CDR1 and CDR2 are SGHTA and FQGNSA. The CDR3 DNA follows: TGTGCCAGCAGCCGCTCCGGGACTAGTGGCGAGACCCAGTACTTC. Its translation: CASSRSGTSGETQYF.

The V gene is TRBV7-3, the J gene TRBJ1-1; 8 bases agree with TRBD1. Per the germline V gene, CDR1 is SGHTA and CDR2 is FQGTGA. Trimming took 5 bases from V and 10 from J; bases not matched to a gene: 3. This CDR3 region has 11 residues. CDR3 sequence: CASSPGTGAFF. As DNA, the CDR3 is TGTGCCAGCAGCCCCGGGACAGGAGCTTTCTTT.

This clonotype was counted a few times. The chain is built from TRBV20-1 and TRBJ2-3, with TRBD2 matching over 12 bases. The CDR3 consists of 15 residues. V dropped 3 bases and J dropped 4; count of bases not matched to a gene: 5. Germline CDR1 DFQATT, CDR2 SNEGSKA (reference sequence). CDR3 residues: CSASLAGGPADTQYF. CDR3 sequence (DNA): TGCAGTGCTAGCCTAGCGGGAGGGCCGGCAGATACGCAGTATTTT.

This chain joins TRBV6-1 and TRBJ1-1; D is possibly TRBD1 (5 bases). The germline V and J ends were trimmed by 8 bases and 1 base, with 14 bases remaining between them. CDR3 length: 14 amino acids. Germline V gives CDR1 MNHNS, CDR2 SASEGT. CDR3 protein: CASSKADRNTEAFF. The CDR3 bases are TGTGCCAGCTCAAAAGCTGACAGGAACACTGAAGCTTTCTTT.

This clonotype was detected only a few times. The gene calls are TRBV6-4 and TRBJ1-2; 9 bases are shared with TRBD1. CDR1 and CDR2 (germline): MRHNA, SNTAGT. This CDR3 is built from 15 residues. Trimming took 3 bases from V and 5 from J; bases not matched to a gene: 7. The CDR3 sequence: CASSEEGQGVYGYTF. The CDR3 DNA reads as TGTGCCAGCAGTGAGGAGGGACAGGGTGTATATGGCTACACCTTC.

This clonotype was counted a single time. This chain's CDR3 is CASSINLIRGQKGQHF. The CDR3 nucleotides are TGTGCCAGCAGTATAAACCTGATCCGGGGACAGAAAGGCCAGCATTTT. V is TRBV28 and J is TRBJ1-5, with TRBD1 matching 7 bases. Germline V gene data show CDR1 as MDHEN and CDR2 as SYDVKM. J gave up 12 bases and V 5 bases, and 19 bases lay outside the gene matches. CDR3 length: 16 amino acids.

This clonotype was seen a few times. This chain's CDR3 is CSASPGTRSGEQFF. The CDR3 DNA follows: TGCAGTGCTTCGCCTGGGACTAGGTCCGGTGAGCAGTTCTTC. V gene TRBV20-1 combines with J gene TRBJ2-1; 8 positions agree with TRBD2. Germline V CDR1 and CDR2: DFQATT, SNEGSKA (reference sequence). CDR3 size: 14 residues. With 5 bases clipped from V and 9 bases from J, the junction kept 12 bases outside the gene matches.